This is a list of T cell receptor beta chains from one sample in a study of monozygotic twins with inflammatory bowel disease. TCRdb reprocessed the 5' RACE reads and stores each CDR3 protein as one record, lacking DNA. Seen in this sample are about 380,000 distinct CDR3 sequences; the ten most common clones hold around 2.6%. Sequencing was performed on blood. Every receptor here comes from a human donor with ulcerative colitis or Crohn's disease, or a healthy co-twin of an affected twin (not recorded which). Each CDR3 is given with its conserved first and last residue. Fields, in order: CDR3 protein, J gene, V gene.

CDR3aa: CASSRGQDTQYF
j_gene: TRBJ2-3
v_gene: TRBV7-2

CDR3aa: CASTDRQETQYF
j_gene: TRBJ2-5
v_gene: TRBV6-6

CDR3aa: CASSPGQSGVEQYF
j_gene: TRBJ2-7
v_gene: TRBV7-9

CDR3aa: CASSYVTLNTEAFF
j_gene: TRBJ1-1
v_gene: TRBV6-2/TRBV6-3

CDR3aa: CASSIRTDTQYF
j_gene: TRBJ2-3
v_gene: TRBV12-3/TRBV12-4

CDR3aa: CASSFGTSGTYEQYF
j_gene: TRBJ2-7
v_gene: TRBV12-3/TRBV12-4

CDR3aa: CASSLGRMVNEQFF
j_gene: TRBJ2-1
v_gene: TRBV7-9

CDR3aa: CASSFRDISSGNTIYF
j_gene: TRBJ1-3
v_gene: TRBV7-9

CDR3aa: CASSSTRGQGSNGYTF
j_gene: TRBJ1-2
v_gene: TRBV7-2

CDR3aa: CASSYPGTGIREKLFF
j_gene: TRBJ1-4
v_gene: TRBV12-3/TRBV12-4

CDR3aa: CASSLTRIETQYF
j_gene: TRBJ2-5
v_gene: TRBV28

CDR3aa: CASSLAGREQPQHF
j_gene: TRBJ1-5
v_gene: TRBV7-9

CDR3aa: CASSPYPPGQGAGYKNIQYF
j_gene: TRBJ2-4
v_gene: TRBV4-3

CDR3aa: CASSYRGGGDQPQHF
j_gene: TRBJ1-5
v_gene: TRBV6-2/TRBV6-3

CDR3aa: CASTHFSDSSLYGYTF
j_gene: TRBJ1-2
v_gene: TRBV12-3/TRBV12-4

CDR3aa: CASSQIRDGPYGYTF
j_gene: TRBJ1-2
v_gene: TRBV3-1

CDR3aa: CASSETGSPLHF
j_gene: TRBJ1-6
v_gene: TRBV27

CDR3aa: CSASDVGSHSNQPQHF
j_gene: TRBJ1-5
v_gene: TRBV20-1

CDR3aa: CATRTDYDTDTQYF
j_gene: TRBJ2-3
v_gene: TRBV19

CDR3aa: CSVDAGQETQYF
j_gene: TRBJ2-5
v_gene: TRBV29-1

CDR3aa: CASSYPTQAGELFF
j_gene: TRBJ2-2
v_gene: TRBV6-6

CDR3aa: CASSLSGVVSNIQYF
j_gene: TRBJ2-4
v_gene: TRBV7-9

CDR3aa: CAWSVGTSGGAEDTQYF
j_gene: TRBJ2-3
v_gene: TRBV30

CDR3aa: CSQGLAGPSSYNEQFF
j_gene: TRBJ2-1
v_gene: TRBV29-1

CDR3aa: CASMALSYNEQFF
j_gene: TRBJ2-1
v_gene: TRBV6-5

CDR3aa: CASSSDRGRETQYF
j_gene: TRBJ2-5
v_gene: TRBV7-2

CDR3aa: CASTTTSGAPTDTQYF
j_gene: TRBJ2-3
v_gene: TRBV5-1